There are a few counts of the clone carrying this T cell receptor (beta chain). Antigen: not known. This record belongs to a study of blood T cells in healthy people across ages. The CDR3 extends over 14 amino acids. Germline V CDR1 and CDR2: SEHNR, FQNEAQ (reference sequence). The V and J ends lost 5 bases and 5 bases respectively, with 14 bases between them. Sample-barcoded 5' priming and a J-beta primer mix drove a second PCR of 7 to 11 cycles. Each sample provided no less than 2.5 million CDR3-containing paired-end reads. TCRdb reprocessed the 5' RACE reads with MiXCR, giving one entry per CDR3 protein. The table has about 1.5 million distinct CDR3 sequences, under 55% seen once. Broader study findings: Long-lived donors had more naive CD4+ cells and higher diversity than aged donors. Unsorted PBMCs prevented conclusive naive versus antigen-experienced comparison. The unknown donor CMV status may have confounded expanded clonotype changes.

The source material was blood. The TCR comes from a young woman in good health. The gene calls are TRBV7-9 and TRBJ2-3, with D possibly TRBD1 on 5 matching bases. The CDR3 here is CASSADSGVDTQYF. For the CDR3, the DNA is TGTGCCAGCAGCGCCGACAGTGGGGTAGATACGCAGTATTTT.